A selection of T cell receptor beta chains follows, all from one sample in a study of T cells after yellow fever vaccination. MiXCR, run by TCRdb on the 5' RACE reads, gives a single entry per CDR3 protein. The repertoire holds about 400,000 distinct CDR3 sequences, 9.5% to 13% seen once, with around 19% in the top ten. The sequenced sample was PBMCs, obtained on the day of the first yellow fever vaccination. The receptors derive from a man younger than 30 who received the YFV17D yellow fever vaccine. The CDR3 runs from the conserved cysteine through the conserved F or W. The order of the fields is D gene, J gene, V gene, clone size, CDR3 protein, CDR3 DNA. The D gene is left open where the match is weak. Part of the rows lack a size; the others show once, few, many or a class for expanded clones.

NA TRBJ2-1 TRBV11-2 NA CASSLDPRRWQFF TGTGCCAGCAGCTTAGATCCCCGGAGGTGGCAGTTCTTC
TRBD2 TRBJ2-5 TRBV20-1 few CSAPLAGGPETQYF TGCAGTGCTCCGCTAGCGGGGGGGCCGGAGACCCAGTACTTC
NA TRBJ1-3 TRBV3-1 NA CASSRKGGSGNTIYF TGTGCCAGCAGCCGAAAAGGGGGCTCTGGAAACACCATATATTTT
TRBD2 TRBJ2-7 TRBV6-1 NA CASSPGGIRWEQYF TGTGCCAGCAGCCCCGGGGGGATTCGTTGGGAGCAGTACTTC
NA TRBJ2-2 TRBV29-1 many CSVDKLDTGELFF TGCAGCGTTGACAAACTCGACACCGGGGAGCTGTTTTTT
TRBD2 TRBJ2-1 TRBV7-3 few CASRKRGPYNEQFF TGTGCCAGCAGAAAGCGGGGCCCGTACAATGAGCAGTTCTTC
NA TRBJ2-3 TRBV20-1 few CSAREAGRTDTQYF TGCAGTGCTAGAGAGGCAGGCAGGACAGATACGCAGTATTTT
NA TRBJ2-1 TRBV6-5 few CASSFFFTVNEQFF TGTGCCAGCAGTTTCTTCTTTACCGTAAATGAGCAGTTCTTC
NA TRBJ1-3 TRBV12-3/TRBV12-4 many CASSLEGTSGNTIYF TGTGCCAGCAGCTTGGAGGGGACCTCTGGAAACACCATATATTTT
NA TRBJ2-3 TRBV12-3/TRBV12-4 few CASSLAAVSDTQYF TGTGCCAGCAGTTTGGCCGCCGTGTCGGATACGCAGTATTTT
NA TRBJ1-2 TRBV12-5 NA CASGLGDARSLWYGYTF TGTGCTAGTGGTCTCGGGGACGCACGGTCGCTATGGTATGGCTACACCTTC
NA TRBJ1-6 TRBV25-1 NA CASSGAGMSYNSPLHF TGTGCCAGCAGTGGTGCGGGAATGTCCTATAATTCACCCCTCCACTTT
NA TRBJ2-1 TRBV7-2 few CASSLILGAHEQFF TGTGCCAGCAGCTTAATTCTGGGGGCCCATGAGCAGTTCTTC
NA TRBJ1-1 TRBV18 NA CASSPDAGLGAFF TGTGCCAGCTCACCAGATGCGGGGCTTGGGGCTTTCTTT
NA TRBJ2-3 TRBV7-2 NA CASSRSAQTQYF TGTGCCAGCAGCCGGTCCGCGCAGACGCAGTATTTT
TRBD1 TRBJ2-5 TRBV12-3/TRBV12-4 few CASSGTGGPETQYF TGTGCCAGCAGTGGGACAGGGGGCCCAGAGACCCAGTACTTC
NA TRBJ2-3 TRBV20-1 many CSARTSGQSTDTQYF TGCAGTGCTAGAACCTCCGGACAGTCCACAGATACGCAGTATTTT
NA TRBJ2-2 TRBV12-3/TRBV12-4 once CASRTSGELFF TGTGCCAGCAGGACCTCCGGGGAGCTGTTTTTT
TRBD1 TRBJ2-5 TRBV12-3/TRBV12-4 few CASSQGRQGPQETQYF TGTGCCAGCAGCCAAGGCCGACAGGGCCCCCAAGAGACCCAGTACTTC
NA TRBJ1-1 TRBV3-1 few CASSRVGGAGNTEAFF TGTGCCAGCAGCCGGGTTGGAGGCGCAGGGAACACTGAAGCTTTCTTT
NA TRBJ1-2 TRBV4-3 NA CASSLRPGPEIKNYGYTF TGCGCCAGCAGCCTCCGCCCGGGACCGGAGATTAAAAACTATGGCTACACCTTC
TRBD1 TRBJ2-7 TRBV23-1 few CASSPGTELPYEQYF TGCGCCAGCAGCCCTGGGACAGAACTTCCCTACGAGCAGTACTTC
TRBD1 TRBJ2-2 TRBV6-2/TRBV6-3 NA CASRKHRGLRTGELFF TGTGCCAGCAGAAAGCACAGGGGGCTGAGGACCGGGGAGCTGTTTTTT
TRBD1 TRBJ2-2 TRBV4-1 few CASSHPSDRGLTGELFF TGCGCCAGCAGCCACCCCTCCGACAGGGGGCTCACCGGGGAGCTGTTTTTT
NA TRBJ2-1 TRBV20-1 NA CSAPGRGAEQFF TGCAGTGCTCCTGGGCGGGGCGCTGAGCAGTTCTTC
NA TRBJ2-3 TRBV19 NA CASRSEAASTDTQYF TGTGCCAGTCGGTCCGAGGCCGCTAGCACAGATACGCAGTATTTT
NA TRBJ1-3 TRBV4-2 few CASSQDSLGPGNTIYF TGTGCCAGCAGCCAAGATTCCCTGGGTCCTGGAAACACCATATATTTT
NA TRBJ2-5 TRBV29-1 few CSTAHFTGQETQYF TGCAGCACAGCTCATTTTACGGGGCAAGAGACCCAGTACTTC
NA TRBJ2-3 TRBV12-3/TRBV12-4 NA CASSPNRGSGNTQYF TGTGCCAGCAGTCCAAACCGGGGGTCCGGGAATACGCAGTATTTT
TRBD2 TRBJ2-7 TRBV20-1 few CSAGTSGYEQYF TGCAGTGCTGGGACTAGCGGCTACGAGCAGTACTTC
TRBD1 TRBJ2-2 TRBV20-1 NA CSATGTGTPGELFF TGCAGTGCTACCGGGACAGGGACCCCCGGGGAGCTGTTTTTT
NA TRBJ2-2 TRBV4-3 few CASSPSWWGTGELFF TGCGCCAGCAGCCCCTCTTGGTGGGGCACCGGGGAGCTGTTTTTT
NA TRBJ1-3 TRBV21-1 few CATGGSGNTIYF TGTGCCACTGGCGGCTCTGGAAACACCATATATTTT
NA TRBJ2-3 TRBV7-2 NA CASSLRGARDTQYF TGTGCCAGCAGCCTCCGGGGGGCCCGAGATACGCAGTATTTT
TRBD2 TRBJ2-1 TRBV20-1 many CSAAGTSLNEQFF TGCAGTGCAGCCGGGACTAGCCTCAATGAGCAGTTCTTC
NA TRBJ1-1 TRBV20-1 NA CSAPPFGGWTEAFF TGCAGTGCCCCCCCCTTTGGGGGATGGACTGAAGCTTTCTTT
NA TRBJ2-3 TRBV6-5 many CASSYSERAYEQYF TGTGCCAGCAGTTACTCAGAGAGGGCCTATGAGCAGTATTTT
TRBD2 TRBJ2-3 TRBV20-1 few CSAWAGGTSGTDTQYF TGCAGTGCTTGGGCGGGGGGGACTTCGGGCACAGATACGCAGTATTTT
NA TRBJ2-1 TRBV24-1 few CATSDAGSQREQFF TGTGCCACCAGTGACGCGGGGTCCCAGCGCGAGCAGTTCTTC
NA TRBJ1-1 TRBV5-1 many CASSLFDPNTEAFF TGCGCCAGCAGCTTGTTCGACCCGAACACTGAAGCTTTCTTT
NA TRBJ2-2 TRBV29-1 few CSVTDRLNTGELFF TGCAGCGTTACAGACAGACTGAACACCGGGGAGCTGTTTTTT
NA TRBJ2-2 TRBV20-1 NA CSALDVGGPNTGELFF TGCAGTGCCCTTGATGTGGGGGGGCCGAACACCGGGGAGCTGTTTTTT
NA TRBJ2-3 TRBV20-1 few CSAPLRGADTQYF TGCAGTGCTCCCCTCCGAGGAGCAGATACGCAGTATTTT
TRBD2 TRBJ2-1 TRBV24-1 NA CATSDPTSGGYNEQFF TGTGCCACCAGTGACCCGACTAGCGGGGGATACAATGAGCAGTTCTTC
NA TRBJ1-4 TRBV10-2 few CASSEGAGNEKLFF TGCGCCAGCAGTGAGGGGGCTGGTAATGAAAAACTGTTTTTT
TRBD1 TRBJ2-7 TRBV12-3/TRBV12-4 many CASSPTGFTYEQYF TGTGCCAGCAGTCCGACAGGGTTTACCTACGAGCAGTACTTC
NA TRBJ2-3 TRBV2 NA CASSHTAGSSTDTQYF TGTGCCAGCAGCCATACTGCGGGGTCGAGCACAGATACGCAGTATTTT